This T cell receptor (beta chain) is from a study of a mutant IDH1 vaccine in newly diagnosed glioma (dated by TCRdb to the early 2020s). At the level of the whole study: Vaccination was initiated 4-6 weeks after radiotherapy alone, or concurrently with temozolomide cycles in the chemotherapy-containing groups. Of the roughly 34 treated patients, around 62% were male and approximately 38% were female, and the mean age was 40.4 years. Prior to enrollment, patients had been given standard therapy consisting of radiotherapy alone, temozolomide alone, or radiochemotherapy with temozolomide, with the combination given to most patients. The week-35 safety follow-up was designated visit V12, and the week-47 end of study was designated visit V13. Six visits were used for peripheral blood collection: V03 (baseline), V05, V07, V10, V12 and V13. For exploratory analyses, longitudinal TCRB deep sequencing was carried out in approximately 25 treated patients wherever samples were available. Study-wide conclusions, independent of this receptor: PBMC samples for TCRB deep sequencing were selected based on availability. Pseudoprogression appeared unrelated to alterations in the top peripheral T cell clonotypes detected by TCRB sequencing. Vaccine-induced immune responses across multiple MHC alleles were detected in 93.3% of patients. According to the authors, sample limitations meant that analyses of patient blood samples could not be reproduced.

In light of the paper, this sample's time point label describes: week 35, safety follow-up. Every vaccine dose consisted of 300 ug of a 20-mer mutant IDH1 peptide in Montanide, administered subcutaneously together with topical imiquimod. Eight vaccinations were administered to patients in weeks 1, 3, 5, 7, 11, 15, 19 and 23, corresponding to visits V03 through V10. Donors had newly diagnosed WHO grade 3 or 4 IDH1-mutant astrocytomas with loss of nuclear ATRX. The samples were drawn from NOA16, a multicentre, single-arm, open-label phase I trial in Germany that tested a mutant IDH1 peptide vaccine in humans for the first time. Genomic DNA for TCRB sequencing was extracted from EDTA blood using the DNeasy Blood and Tissue Kit. To prepare the library, the immunoSEQ multiplex PCR assay was applied. Rearranged TCR beta chain sequences were amplified using the hsTCRB Kit according to the manufacturer's protocol. TCRB libraries were sequenced on an Illumina MiSeq. On the study's bioinformatics: The proprietary platform of the kit vendor was used for demultiplexing, trimming and gene mapping. In its TCRdb copy, this immuneACCESS table keeps in-frame sequences only and misses some clones. Where compared with another copy, unresolved V genes explain less than half of these, and the others have no known cause. The V and J calls and clone size were taken over from that table, and D and trimming were inferred from the DNA. The table for this sample lists tens of thousands of clones; 85% to 90% of them were counted only once. The ten largest clones add up to roughly 2% of the sample.

The germline V gene (reference sequence) sets CDR1 to LNHDA and CDR2 to SQIVND. V loses 8 bases of germline sequence and J loses 5 bases, and the interval between the two ends is 15 bases. The CDR3 sequence holds 13 residues, the cysteine and phenylalanine included. The CDR3 DNA has 39 bases and is translated from base 1. About this clone itself: Its antigen has not been determined. Per-base qualities were not stored, and no clone one base away is much larger.

This TCR was sampled from a man in his thirties or forties with glioma. The sequence is built from TRBV19 and TRBJ1-2; tentative D gene TRBD1, with 6 bases matching. This specimen consisted of PBMCs, obtained from a glioma patient whose treatment included an IDH1 peptide vaccine. This receptor carries the CDR3 CASGQSEGYGYTF. The bases read TGTGCCAGTGGACAGTCCGAAGGGTATGGCTACACCTTC.